This T cell receptor (beta chain) came from a study of shared clonotypes between healthy human individuals (dated by TCRdb to 2018 to 2021). In terms of the full investigation: The cohort included a few men and a couple of women between 18 and 49 years of age. To estimate repertoire size and how much clonotype sharing occurs between individuals, the study deeply sequenced the blood TCR repertoires of five healthy adults. For each donor, CD4 naive and CD4 memory were each given three plates, CD8 naive was given two plates, and CD8 memory was given one plate. Libraries were prepared and TCR repertoires were sequenced by different laboratories using diverse techniques, in order to increase sequencing depth and limit assay-specific biases. Per donor, leukapheresis produced somewhere between about 0.94 and 9 billion PBMCs.

Donors were healthy HIV-negative adults with no recently reported acute infections or vaccinations. Every donor was a Caucasian adult living in Nashville, Tennessee, USA. Magnetic negative selection was used to enrich CD4+ T cells, after which naive cells were positively selected on CD45RA and the negative fraction became the memory subset. Blood was collected by leukapheresis, and PBMCs were isolated by Ficoll-Histopaque density gradient centrifugation and then cryopreserved in liquid nitrogen vapor phase. Analytical flow cytometry was used to check the purity and quantity of each magnetically sorted T cell population. Genomic DNA was isolated from each sorted fraction and quantified by UV absorbance on a Nanodrop 2000c. Of note for this clone: Its specific antigen is unknown. Within one base of it there is no much larger clone, and no base qualities were kept.

Findings and caveats that apply to the study as a whole: Clonotypes shared by all four sorted-subset donors showed higher generation probabilities than non-shared clonotypes. Because the study included only a small number of donors, the genetic and exposure-history diversity represented was limited. Based on pairwise subsampling, the degree of clonotype sharing among donors was expected to be affected by sequencing depth. Only blood was sampled, and tissue TCR repertoires likely differ from those in blood. Sharing across a few donors was observed for about 5% of naive CD4, less than 4% of naive CD8, 2% to 2.5% of memory CD4, and about 0.4% of memory CD8 clonotypes. Larger estimated clonotype richness was generally found for naive subsets than for memory subsets. Even with the large sequencing depth, rarefaction of the sorted-subset datasets indicated that sequencing was incomplete.

TCR CDR3 regions were amplified from genomic DNA by multiplex PCR using the deep immunoSEQ assay. Genomic DNA extracted from each cell subset was distributed evenly over all wells of several immunoSEQ 96-well plates, and each plate served as one replicate. For sorted subsets, each replicate PCR was loaded with about 0.2 ug genomic DNA, equivalent to 25,000 to 30,000 T cell genomes. The purified libraries were quantified using a Qubit 3.0 fluorometer, sized with a Bioanalyzer 2100, and then quantified again using the KAPA Library Quantification kit. Each immunoSEQ 96-well plate was sequenced on its own single-read 150-cycle Illumina NextSeq 550 flow cell. Under the source paper's analysis protocol: The immunoSEQ output contained only junctional sequences without quality scores, so filtering could not match that applied to full-length reads. To assign V/J genes and CDR3, sequences were annotated using PyIR, a Python wrapper for IgBLAST v1.9, with IMGT germline references. Reads were filtered out if the reads had weak V/J assignments (E-value above 1e-6), no CDR3, stop codons, out-of-frame junctions, or ambiguous translated residues. V3J clonotypes were defined by identical inferred V gene, J gene, and CDR3 amino acid sequence. The percentage overlap between two repertoires was calculated by dividing the number of shared unique clonotypes by the size of the smaller repertoire. Richness of each repertoire was evaluated using RTK rarefaction, the Chao1 estimator, and Recon v2.1 estimates of unobserved clonotypes. For all TCRbeta clonotypes obtained by the gDNA method from four donors, generation probabilities were computed with OLGA. As stored in TCRdb, this immuneACCESS dataset retains in-frame rearrangements with V and J assigned. A fraction of the clones does not appear; measured against another copy, unresolved V genes explain less than half of the discrepancy, and the remainder lacks a known reason. V, J and clone size are taken as reported in that table, and D and trimming were inferred from the DNA itself. In this sample the table shows over a million clones, 78% of which occur a single time. In total, the top ten clones hold about 0.52% of the sample.

Sequenced sample: memory CD4+ T cells from PBMCs. This specimen's cell subset or site label, interpreted: CD45RA-negative fraction. The clonotype was recovered from a man aged 18 to 35 in good health. Some clones in this sample may be carry-over from other donors' samples.

CDR3 sequence: CASSLARLADRKTQYF. In nucleotides, the sequence is TGTGCCAGCAGCTTAGCGCGTCTAGCGGATAGGAAGACCCAGTACTTC. The rearranged chain carries TRBV7-8 and TRBJ2-5; the central 7 bases match TRBD2. Via the germline V gene, CDR1 is SGHVS and CDR2 FQNEAQ. Unmatched junction bases come to 10, with V trimmed by 0 bases and J by 6 bases. The CDR3 covers 16 residues, taking in both the cysteine and the phenylalanine. Kept here is only the CDR3 DNA, which spans 48 bases and is read in frame from base 1. The entire variable domain, with the stretches around the CDR3 drawn from the reference TRBV7-8 and TRBJ2-5 proteins, is GAGVSQSPRYKVAKRGQDVALRCDPISGHVSLFWYQQALGQGPEFLTYFQNEAQLDKSGLPSDRFFAERPEGSVSTLKIQRTQQEDSAVYLCASSLARLADRKTQYFGPGTRLLVL.